The 20 T cell receptor beta chains presented below share a single source sample, sequenced in a study of OX40 agonist ivuxolimab in advanced cancers. Method: immunoSEQ multiplex PCR; TCRdb's copy keeps in-frame clones and lacks some. Among tens of thousands of clones, over 75% were seen once, and the ten largest hold about 0.28%. Specimen: CD4+ or CD8+ T cells sorted from blood, collected in a trial of the OX40 agonist ivuxolimab. Receptor source: an adult with an advanced solid tumor such as melanoma, head and neck, liver or kidney cancer.

V and J are TRBV7-9 and TRBJ2-3, with TRBD1 matching over 8 bases. The CDR3 extends over 14 amino acids. Losses at the gene ends were 3 bases for V and 3 bases for J; bases not matched to a gene: 2. Germline CDR1 SEHNR, CDR2 FQNEAQ (reference sequence). The CDR3 region is CASSFGQGTDTQYF. CDR3 nucleotide sequence: TGTGCCAGCAGCTTCGGACAGGGAACAGATACGCAGTATTTT.

V usage is TRBV18 and J usage is TRBJ1-5; D not resolved. The CDR3 length is 13 residues. Trimming removed 3 bases from V and 5 bases from J, with 8 bases in between. Germline loops: CDR1 KGHSH, CDR2 LQKENI. Here the CDR3 reads CASSPVTDQPQHF. CDR3 DNA sequence: TGTGCCAGCTCACCCGTTACTGATCAGCCCCAGCATTTT.

This clone was seen a single time. The chain uses TRBV9 and TRBJ1-1, with D possibly being TRBD1 (6 bases). This CDR3 is 14 amino acids long. Germline V gene lookup returns CDR1 SGDLS and CDR2 YYNGEE. Trimming pared 0 bases from V and 7 bases from J, leaving 13 bases between. CDR3 sequence (DNA): TGTGCCAGCAGCGTAGCCTCGAGGGGGGGTGAAGCTTTCTTT. Translation gives CASSVASRGGEAFF.

The chain couples TRBV5-4 to TRBJ2-6; TRBD1 might be the D (5 bases). Germline V gene sequence: CDR1 SGHNT, CDR2 YYREEE (reference sequence). Deletions cut 4 bases from V and 0 bases from J, with 11 bases between. There are 16 residues in the CDR3. The CDR3 is CASSPRQISGANVLTF. The CDR3 bases are TGTGCCAGCAGCCCACGACAGATCTCTGGGGCCAACGTCCTGACTTTC.

The chain links TRBV7-3 to TRBJ1-6; D is unclear. This CDR3 is built from 14 residues. In germline, CDR1 is SGHTA, CDR2 FQGTGA. Trimming stripped 5 bases from V and 7 bases from J, with 12 bases between. CDR3 in amino acids: CASSNDTPNSPLHF. In DNA, the CDR3 is TGTGCCAGCAGCAACGATACCCCCAATTCACCCCTCCACTTT.

The chain joins TRBV7-2 to TRBJ1-3, with D perhaps TRBD1 (5 bases). Germline V gene lookup returns CDR1 SGHTA and CDR2 FQGNSA. V lost 4 bases to trimming and J lost 2 bases, with 21 bases between them. This CDR3 contains 18 residues. CDR3 amino acids: CASSSSNGGGVAGNTIYF. The CDR3 region has the DNA TGTGCCAGCAGCTCAAGCAACGGCGGGGGAGTAGCTGGAAACACCATATATTTT.

The chain has TRBV4-1 and TRBJ1-6; 8 bases agree with TRBD1. Germline CDR1 is MGHRA and CDR2 is YSYEKL. V shed 3 bases and J 4 bases; nucleotides not matched to a gene: 8. The CDR3 is made up of 17 amino acids. As DNA, the CDR3 is TGCGCCAGCAGCCACGGTACCCGGGACAGGTATAATTCACCCCTCCACTTT. Translated: CASSHGTRDRYNSPLHF.

The rearrangement links TRBV27 to TRBJ1-1; D possibly corresponds to TRBD1 (6 bases). CDR1 is MNHEY and CDR2 is SMNVEV in the germline V gene (reference sequence). This CDR3 is 17 amino acids long. The V and J ends lost 7 bases and 1 base respectively, with 22 bases between them. CDR3 residues: CASTSSSDRPKNTEAFF. DNA for the CDR3: TGTGCCAGCACCTCTTCCTCCGACAGGCCCAAGAACACTGAAGCTTTCTTT.

The chain combines TRBV6-4 with TRBJ2-7; 10 bases align to TRBD1. The ends lost 11 bases at V and 6 bases at J; junction bases unmatched: 10. The CDR3 length is 13 residues. Germline CDR1 is MRHNA and CDR2 is SNTAGT. This CDR3 is CAGPGQGYSEQYF. For the CDR3, the DNA is TGTGCCGGACCGGGACAGGGGTATAGCGAGCAGTACTTC.

This chain connects TRBV6-6 to TRBJ2-2; D is uncertain. Trimming pared 2 bases from V and 1 base from J, leaving 5 bases between. The germline V gene encodes CDR1 MNHNY and CDR2 SVGAGI (reference sequence). This CDR3 contains 14 residues. The CDR3 loop is CASSYEENTGELFF. The CDR3, as DNA: TGTGCCAGCAGTTACGAGGAGAACACCGGGGAGCTGTTTTTT.

V and J are TRBV7-8 and TRBJ2-1, with a tentative D call TRBD2 (6 bases). Germline values: CDR1 SGHVS, CDR2 FQNEAQ. Trimming pared 5 bases from V and 9 bases from J, leaving 17 bases between. CDR3 length equals 14 residues. CDR3 sequence: CASSPLAGGSEQFF. CDR3 coding DNA: TGTGCCAGCAGCCCTCTAGCCGGAGGGAGTGAGCAGTTCTTC.

This clone was detected only a few times. At one of its ends the junction is not consistent with the germline gene, which may arise from a read error. V gene TRBV19 combines with J gene TRBJ1-1, with no clear D. Germline CDR1 reads LNHDA; CDR2 reads SQIVND (reference sequence). The CDR3 runs 13 residues. The CDR3 region is CASRIGMNTEAFF. CDR3 bases: TGTGCCAGTAGAATAGGGATGAACACTGAAGCTTTCTTT.

As concerns this clone: Other DNA sequences in this sample translate to the same CDR3. The chain carries TRBV7-9 and TRBJ2-7; D ambiguous. Germline V gene lookup returns CDR1 SEHNR and CDR2 FQNEAQ (reference sequence). This CDR3 comprises 13 residues. V dropped 2 bases and J dropped 0 bases, with 5 bases sitting between them. The CDR3 reads CASSLPGSYEQYF. For the CDR3, the DNA is TGTGCCAGCAGCTTACCAGGCTCCTACGAGCAGTACTTC.

The genes are TRBV5-1 and TRBJ2-1; 9 nucleotides line up with TRBD1. CDR1 and CDR2 (germline): SGHRS, YFSETQ. Germline trimming cut 4 bases from V and 10 bases from J; bases unmatched to any gene: 6. The CDR3 runs 13 residues. CDR3 in amino acids: CASSPTGGWEQFF. In DNA form, the CDR3 reads TGCGCCAGCAGCCCCACAGGGGGCTGGGAGCAGTTCTTC.

This clone was detected a few times. The chain uses TRBV6-5 and TRBJ1-6; D perhaps matches TRBD1 (5 bases). Trimming stripped 2 bases from V and 10 bases from J, with 9 bases between. The CDR3 has 13 amino acids. Germline CDR1 reads MNHEY; CDR2 reads SVGAGI. The CDR3 coding sequence is TGTGCCAGCAGTTACAGGGGCCAGTCACCCCTCCACTTT. This sequence encodes CASSYRGQSPLHF.

The count of this clone is one. V usage is TRBV6-5 and J usage is TRBJ1-4; D call uncertain. V was pared by 0 bases and J by 3 bases, with 8 bases between. The V gene's germline CDR1 is MNHEY and CDR2 SVGAGI. The CDR3 extends over 15 amino acids. The CDR3 DNA reads as TGTGCCAGCAGTTACTCGGTGCAGGCTAATGAAAAACTGTTTTTT. This gives the protein CASSYSVQANEKLFF.

The chain joins TRBV5-1 to TRBJ2-7, with D possibly being TRBD1 or TRBD2 (5 bases each). The germline V and J ends were trimmed by 0 bases and 2 bases, with 12 bases remaining between them. CDR1 and CDR2 (germline): SGHRS, YFSETQ. This CDR3 comprises 15 residues. In DNA form, the CDR3 reads TGCGCCAGCAGCTTGGGAGGGGTGGGAGCCTACGAGCAGTACTTC. As protein: CASSLGGVGAYEQYF.

The genes are TRBV18 and TRBJ2-1; D gene ambiguous. This CDR3 comprises 11 residues. V dropped 5 bases and J dropped 5 bases, with 4 bases sitting between them. Germline V gene lookup returns CDR1 KGHSH and CDR2 LQKENI. The CDR3 here is CASSTNNEQFF. The CDR3 bases are TGTGCCAGCTCAACAAACAATGAGCAGTTCTTC.

Notes on this clone: This CDR3 is also generated by other DNA sequences in the sample. This chain joins TRBV7-3 and TRBJ1-1; the D is unclear. Germline V gene sequence: CDR1 SGHTA, CDR2 FQGTGA. V lost 5 bases and J lost 0, with 7 bases in between. The CDR3 spans 13 residues. The CDR3 coding sequence is TGTGCCAGCAGCGTCCAAGTGAACACTGAAGCTTTCTTT. As protein: CASSVQVNTEAFF.

The chain couples TRBV30 to TRBJ2-7; TRBD1 matches at 8 bases. Germline V gene sequence: CDR1 GTSNPN, CDR2 SVGIG (reference sequence). The length of the CDR3 is 15 residues. J gave up 2 bases and V 1 base, and 7 bases lay outside the gene matches. Written as DNA, the CDR3 is TGTGCCTGGAGTGACGTTCTCAGGGGGCCCTACGAGCAGTACTTC. This encodes CAWSDVLRGPYEQYF.